The T cell receptor (beta chain) under discussion was sequenced for a study of T-cell reconstitution after alpha-beta-depleted transplantation in children (dated by TCRdb to 2016 to 2017). For the study in its entirety: Using TCR repertoire profiling, the study followed T-cell immune reconstitution in a quantitative way in children after TCRalphabeta/CD19-depleted allogeneic hematopoietic cell transplantation. The investigation overall reported the following: Apparently early alphabetaT-cell count recovery about two months after transplant reportedly relied on only several hundred rapidly expanded clones derived from non-depleted graft cells. In some patients, high TCRbeta diversity at day 60 was attributed to recipient T cells and intrathymic progenitors that had survived conditioning. Over subsequent months, a decline in hyperexpanded clone frequencies was noted, and after one year, T-cell counts and TCRbeta diversity were mostly ascribed to newly produced T cells.

This clonotype showed up many times. It has no known antigen specificity. The sample holds no much larger clone one base away, and base qualities are not on file. Library creation used PCR. The sequencer listed for this sample is Illumina HiSeq 2500. To normalize quantification of the TCRbeta repertoire, the TCR libraries were built with molecular barcoding that relied on unique molecular identifiers. The public reads were reprocessed in TCRdb via fastp at Q25 and MiXCR, keeping in-frame beta chains. Rows with a matching CDR3 protein are joined into one entry that keeps the most common DNA and genes. This sample comprises about 460,000 distinct CDR3 sequences, under 12% of them detected only once. 2% of the sample belongs to the ten largest clones. Read against the paper, the sample's treatment or condition label means: allogeneic hematopoietic cell transplantation with graft depleted of TCRalphabeta T cells and CD19 B cells. Transplant recipients were children who received TCRalphabeta/CD19-depleted allogeneic hematopoietic cell grafts.

Including cysteine and phenylalanine, the CDR3 has 15 amino acids. Of the read, only the CDR3 DNA is kept; its 45 bases are in frame from base 1. Trimming costs V 1 base and J 2 bases, and their ends lie 10 bases apart. CDR1 and CDR2 are drawn from the germline V gene: SGHDN, FVKESK. The rearrangement joined TRBV14 to TRBJ2-3; 5 matching bases give a weak D call of TRBD1. Sample: PBMCs, taken before TCRalphabeta/CD19-depleted stem cell transplant. The TCR sequence derives from a child aged 2 to 10 with inherited bone marrow failure, due to receive a stem cell transplant. The CDR3 protein sequence reads: CASSQVRDNTDTQYF. The DNA sequence is TGTGCCAGCAGCCAAGTCAGGGATAACACAGATACGCAGTATTTT.